Listed below are T cell receptor beta chains from one sample, sequenced in a study of blood T cell repertoires in COVID-19. Profiling relied on immunoSEQ multiplex PCR, and the TCRdb table lists in-frame clones only, not all of them. The sample has under 300,000 clones, more than 85% seen once. Sequencing used peripheral blood. These receptors originate from a woman in her seventies with active or convalescent COVID-19. Each CDR3 is given with its conserved first and last residue. The D gene is left open where the match is weak. Clone sizes are given selectively: once, few, many, or a class where the clone is expanded.

J gene | clone size | V gene | D gene | CDR3 DNA | CDR3 protein
TRBJ1-1 | few | TRBV12-3/TRBV12-4 | - | TGTGCCAGCAGATATGGGACTATTGAAGCTTTCTTT | CASRYGTIEAFF
TRBJ1-1 | - | TRBV29-1 | - | TGCAGCGTCCAGATCACTGAAGCTTTCTTT | CSVQITEAFF
TRBJ1-6 | - | TRBV5-4 | TRBD1 | TGTGCCAGCAGCTCGAGGGACAGAGACTATAATTCACCCCTCCACTTT | CASSSRDRDYNSPLHF
TRBJ2-7 | - | TRBV29-1 | - | TGCAGCGTTGAAGGGGCAGGGGGGTTCGAGCAGTACTTC | CSVEGAGGFEQYF
TRBJ1-1 | - | TRBV6-5 | - | TGTGCCAGCAACACGGGGGGTGGAGCTTTCTTT | CASNTGGGAFF
TRBJ1-2 | - | TRBV3-1/TRBV3-2 | TRBD1 | TGTGCCAGCAGCCCGAGGGGACAGGAATCCTATGGCTACACCTTC | CASSPRGQESYGYTF
TRBJ2-7 | - | TRBV7-9 | - | TGTGCCAGCAGCTTTACAGGGTCTGCCGAGCAGTACTTC | CASSFTGSAEQYF
TRBJ1-2 | - | TRBV24-1 | - | TGTGCCACCAGTGCCCCATCGGGGGGGGGAGGCTATGGCTACACCTTC | CATSAPSGGGGYGYTF
TRBJ2-1 | - | TRBV10-3 | - | TGTGCCATCAGTGAGGAGGGGGGGCTGAATGAGCAGTTCTTC | CAISEEGGLNEQFF
TRBJ2-1 | - | TRBV6-2/TRBV6-3 | TRBD2 | TGTGCCAGCAGTCGACGGGACTACTCCTACAATGAGCAGTTCTTC | CASSRRDYSYNEQFF
TRBJ1-5 | - | TRBV24-1 | TRBD1 | TGTGCCACCAGTCGAGGGGGCGCAGGTCGATATAGCAATCAGCCCCAGCATTTT | CATSRGGAGRYSNQPQHF
TRBJ2-7 | - | TRBV13 | - | TGTGCCAGCAGCTTAGGGACAGCAACCTACGAGCAGTACTTC | CASSLGTATYEQYF
TRBJ1-6 | - | TRBV6-5 | TRBD1 | TGTGCCAGCATACCCCGGGACAGGTATAATTCACCCCTCCACTTT | CASIPRDRYNSPLHF
TRBJ1-2 | - | TRBV10-3 | - | TGTGCCATCAGTAGATTACAGGGAAGTGGCTACACCTTC | CAISRLQGSGYTF
TRBJ2-6 | - | TRBV10-3 | TRBD1 | TGTGCCATCAGTGAGTCAGGGGGCGCTGGGGCCAACGTCCTGACTTTC | CAISESGGAGANVLTF
TRBJ1-3 | - | TRBV9 | - | TGTGCCAGCAGCGTATCTTGGGAGGGTTCTGGAAACACCATATATTTT | CASSVSWEGSGNTIYF
TRBJ2-5 | - | TRBV18 | TRBD1 | TGTGCCAGCTCACCATACTCCGGGACAGGGGGCATGGAGACCCAGTACTTC | CASSPYSGTGGMETQYF
TRBJ1-5 | - | TRBV19 | - | TGTGCCAGTCGCGGGACCACACAATATAGCAATCAGCCCCAGCATTTT | CASRGTTQYSNQPQHF
TRBJ1-2 | - | TRBV9 | TRBD1 | TGTGCCAGCAGCGTCTTACAGGGGGCGCTTGGCTACACCTTC | CASSVLQGALGYTF
TRBJ2-7 | - | TRBV6-5 | TRBD1 | TGTGCCGGGCGGGACAGGGTTTTGAACGAGCAGTACTTC | CAGRDRVLNEQYF
TRBJ2-7 | - | TRBV5-4 | - | TGTGCCAGCAGCCCGGGGAGATACGAGCAGTACTTC | CASSPGRYEQYF
TRBJ1-2 | - | TRBV5-4 | TRBD1 | TGTGCCAGCAGCTTGGGGGACAGGACCTCTTATGGCTACACCTTC | CASSLGDRTSYGYTF
TRBJ1-2 | once | TRBV4-3 | - | TGCGCCAGCAGCCAGGGCGTAGGGGCCCTTAACTATGGCTACACCTTC | CASSQGVGALNYGYTF
TRBJ2-7 | - | TRBV7-6 | - | TGTGCCAGCAGCTTAGGGTCCAGGGGACGGTACGAGCAGTACTTC | CASSLGSRGRYEQYF
TRBJ1-1 | - | TRBV12-3/TRBV12-4 | - | TGTGCCAGCAGGGGGACTTCATTCAAGGCTTTCTTT | CASRGTSFKAFF
TRBJ1-6 | - | TRBV7-6 | TRBD1 | TGTGCCAGCAGCTCAGGACAGGGGAGCTCCTATAATTCACCCCTCCACTTT | CASSSGQGSSYNSPLHF
TRBJ2-1 | - | TRBV19 | - | TGTGCCAGTAGTATCCTAGAAGGCAATGAGCAGTTCTTC | CASSILEGNEQFF
TRBJ1-3 | - | TRBV7-9 | - | TGTGCCAGCAGCGGCCGGGGAGAGGGAAACACCATATATTTT | CASSGRGEGNTIYF
TRBJ2-5 | - | TRBV11-3 | - | TGTGCCAGCAGCTTAACATCACGGGGCAGGGAGGACAGGGAGACCCAGTACTTC | CASSLTSRGREDRETQYF
TRBJ1-5 | - | TRBV18 | TRBD1 | TGTGCCAGCTCACAAGGACAGGAGCGCAATCAGCCCCAGCATTTT | CASSQGQERNQPQHF
TRBJ1-5 | - | TRBV6-5 | - | TGTGCCAGCAGTTACTCAGGGGGTAACAATCAGCCCCAGCATTTT | CASSYSGGNNQPQHF
TRBJ1-2 | - | TRBV6-5 | TRBD1 | TGTGCCAGCAGTTACTCCGGACAGGGGAAAGGCTACACCTTC | CASSYSGQGKGYTF
TRBJ1-1 | - | TRBV14 | - | TGTGCCAGCACGGGACTGACAAACACTGAAGCTTTCTTT | CASTGLTNTEAFF
TRBJ1-5 | - | TRBV12-5 | TRBD1 | TGTGCTAGTGCAGTAACTCCGGACAGGGTATCGGTTGGTCCCCCCAATCAGCCCCAGCATTTT | CASAVTPDRVSVGPPNQPQHF
TRBJ2-1 | few | TRBV9 | - | TGTGCCAGCAGCGTAGCTACGAGCGAGCAGTTCTTC | CASSVATSEQFF
TRBJ1-6 | - | TRBV5-1 | - | TGCGCCAGCAGCTTGGGGGGGGATAATTCACCCCTCCACTTT | CASSLGGDNSPLHF
TRBJ1-3 | - | TRBV7-9 | TRBD1 | TGTGCCAGCAGGGAGGAAGGGGGCGGAAACACCATATATTTT | CASREEGGGNTIYF
TRBJ1-4 | - | TRBV7-3 | - | TGTGCCAGCAGCGCCCGGGGTGCAACTAATGAAAAACTGTTTTTT | CASSARGATNEKLFF
TRBJ1-2 | - | TRBV29-1 | TRBD1 | TGCAGCGCGCGGGGGACAGGGGGCGCGAGGAGGTATGGCTACACCTTC | CSARGTGGARRYGYTF
TRBJ2-3 | - | TRBV29-1 | TRBD1 | TGCAGCGTTACCGGGACAGGGGGCGCGTATACGCAGTATTTT | CSVTGTGGAYTQYF
TRBJ2-1 | - | TRBV11-3 | TRBD2 | TGTGCCAGCAGCTTAGATTTTTCGGCGGGGGGGTACAATGAGCAGTTCTTC | CASSLDFSAGGYNEQFF
TRBJ2-5 | - | TRBV5-1 | TRBD1 | TGCGCCAGCAGCTCGGGACAGGGGTCGGGAGAGACCCAGTACTTC | CASSSGQGSGETQYF
TRBJ2-7 | few | TRBV6-1 | TRBD1 | TGTGCCAGCAGTGAAGACTTAACCGGGACAGGGGCTTTCGAGCAGTACTTC | CASSEDLTGTGAFEQYF
TRBJ1-2 | - | TRBV5-1 | TRBD1 | TGCGCCAGCAGCTCAACGGACAGGGGGCGCGAGGCCTATGGCTACACCTTC | CASSSTDRGREAYGYTF
TRBJ1-5 | - | TRBV10-3 | - | TGTGCCATCAGTGAGTCAGGTCGGAATACAGCCCAGCATTTT | CAISESGRNTAQHF